The clone carrying this TCR beta chain was counted once. The CDR3 consists of 14 residues. V lost 3 bases to trimming and J lost 8 bases; unmatched junction nucleotides: 6. Germline assignment: CDR1 GTSNPN and CDR2 SVGIG (reference sequence). The data belong to a study of shared T cell receptors in the human thymus. The table came from immunoSEQ multiplex PCR; TCRdb's copy has only in-frame clones and leaves some out. The sample carries approximately 660,000 clones, approximately 90% recorded once. The same sample was also studied in work on human thymus T cells. As that report states: Immunologically healthy infants in Finland undergoing congenital heart defect surgery were the donors. Corrective heart surgery yielded the resections from which the thymus tissue came. Usage of V and J genes appeared biased in thymic and blood repertoires. Thymic TCR repertoires of unrelated people reportedly overlapped highly.

What was sequenced was thymocytes. The chain recombines TRBV30 with TRBJ2-1, with 11 positions matching TRBD1. This TCR was sampled from a boy under three years old with a congenital heart defect. CDR3 region: CAWSPGQGGHEQFF. The CDR3 region has the DNA TGTGCCTGGAGCCCGGGACAGGGGGGCCATGAGCAGTTCTTC.